One sample yielded the 4 T cell receptor beta chains listed below, sequenced in a study of shared clonotypes between healthy human individuals. TCRdb keeps only in-frame clones here, not all; method: immunoSEQ multiplex PCR. This sample has around 510,000 clones, with 95% to 97% found just once. Sequenced: naive CD4+ T cells sorted from blood. The subset here: CD45RA+ positively selected. The receptors stem from a woman younger than 45 in good health.

This chain uses TRBV2 with TRBJ1-1; no reliable D call. This CDR3 comprises 15 residues. The germline CDR1 and CDR2 sequences are SNHLY and FYNNEI. V was cut by 0 bases and J by 4 bases, with 12 bases left in between. The CDR3 DNA follows: TGTGCCAGCAGTGAAGCGCGGACGGCGGGCACTGAAGCTTTCTTT. Amino acid sequence: CASSEARTAGTEAFF.

CDR3 loop: CASSEWEGALGQYF. As DNA, the CDR3 is TGTGCCAGCAGTGAATGGGAGGGGGCGCTTGGGCAGTACTTC. This chain links TRBV2 with TRBJ2-7; TRBD1 or TRBD2 may be the D gene (7 bases each). The germline V gene has CDR1 SNHLY and CDR2 FYNNEI. The CDR3 is 14 amino acids. V was clipped by 2 bases and J by 9 bases, with 17 bases between them. Based on the CDR3 plus reference TRBV2 and TRBJ2-7, the full variable domain is EPEVTQTPSHQVTQMGQEVILRCVPISNHLYFYWYRQILGQKVEFLVSFYNNEISEKSEIFDDQFSVERPDGSNFTLKIRSTKLEDSAMYFCASSEWEGALGQYFGPGTRLTVT.

The chain employs TRBV5-5 and TRBJ2-1, with 8 bases identical to TRBD2. Germline CDR1 reads SGHKS; CDR2 reads YYEKEE (reference sequence). Trimming cost V 0 bases and J 3 bases; bases outside gene matches: 8. This CDR3 comprises 17 residues. CDR3 nucleotide sequence: TGTGCCAGCAGCTTGGTAGGAGCGGGAGCGGTCTACAATGAGCAGTTCTTC. Its protein is CASSLVGAGAVYNEQFF.

This clone was counted a single time. This chain joins TRBV27 and TRBJ2-2, with 7 bases lining up with TRBD1. J lost 4 bases, V lost 6 bases, and 8 bases had no gene match. The CDR3 extends over 15 amino acids. Germline loops: CDR1 MNHEY, CDR2 SMNVEV (reference sequence). CDR3 bases: TGTGCCAGCAGAGGGACAGCCTCGGCCACCGGGGAGCTGTTTTTT. It encodes CASRGTASATGELFF.